This T cell receptor beta chain was identified during a study of blood T cell repertoires in COVID-19. Background on the study: Both acute and convalescent COVID-19 samples were obtained from the United States, Italy and Spain. T cells, B-cell-depleted T cells, or PBMCs supplied cDNA or gDNA.

Trimming pared 0 bases from V and 4 bases from J, leaving 9 bases between. This CDR3 has 14 residues. CDR1 LGHDT and CDR2 YNNKEL come from the germline V gene (reference sequence). In the authors' methods: Nucleated cell number was recorded as an estimate derived from reference gene primer amplification. TCRdb's copy holds only in-frame clones and misses some; the assay was immunoSEQ multiplex PCR. V, J and clone size are taken as reported in that table, and D and trimming were inferred from the DNA itself. The data contain 340,000 or so clones, about four fifths of them singletons. Specimen: peripheral blood. The chain combines TRBV3-1 (or the pseudogene TRBV3-2) with TRBJ1-1; no reliable D call. This clonotype was sampled from a man aged 25 to 45 with active or convalescent COVID-19. CDR3 sequence reads: CASSQESRATEAFF. CDR3 sequence (DNA): TGTGCCAGCAGCCAAGAGTCGAGGGCCACTGAAGCTTTCTTT.